Shown below are 20 T cell receptor beta chains from a single sample sequenced in a study of blood T cell repertoires in COVID-19. The table came from immunoSEQ multiplex PCR; TCRdb's copy has only in-frame clones and leaves some out. This table has about 160,000 clones, about 90% appearing once. Sequenced sample: peripheral blood. These TCRs come from a man aged 25-45 years with COVID-19, enrolled during active disease.

The rearrangement uses TRBV19 and TRBJ1-1, with D unclear. Trimming took 4 bases from V and 2 from J, leaving 11 bases between them. This CDR3 is built from 14 residues. Germline CDR1 and CDR2: LNHDA and SQIVND (reference sequence). The CDR3: CASSTGIPNTEAFF. Here the CDR3 DNA reads TGTGCCAGTAGTACCGGGATACCTAACACTGAAGCTTTCTTT.

This chain connects TRBV5-1 to TRBJ2-7, with 8 bases that match TRBD1. The CDR3 spans 15 residues. J lost 0 bases, V lost 3 bases, and 5 bases had no gene match. The germline V gene encodes CDR1 SGHRS and CDR2 YFSETQ. In nucleotides, the CDR3 is TGCGCCAGCAGCTATTGGACAGGGACCTCCTACGAGCAGTACTTC. Amino acids: CASSYWTGTSYEQYF.

The chain employs TRBV5-1 and TRBJ2-5, with a possible D match to TRBD1 (5 bases). There are 13 residues in the CDR3. V shed 3 bases and J shed 5 bases, with 11 bases lying between them. Per germline, CDR1 SGHRS and CDR2 YFSETQ. Here the CDR3 DNA reads TGCGCCAGCAGCTCAGGGTCCGTGGAGACCCAGTACTTC. Its translation: CASSSGSVETQYF.

This rearrangement joins TRBV24-1 to TRBJ1-2; 7 nucleotides line up with TRBD1. V shed 3 bases and J 2 bases; nucleotides not matched to a gene: 2. This CDR3 region has 14 residues. Germline V gene sequence: CDR1 KGHDR, CDR2 SFDVKD. Here the CDR3 reads CATSDPGQNYGYTF. Written as DNA, the CDR3 is TGTGCCACCAGTGATCCGGGACAGAACTATGGCTACACCTTC.

The chain recombines TRBV19 with TRBJ1-6; D possibly corresponds to TRBD1 (5 bases). CDR1 LNHDA and CDR2 SQIVND come from the germline V gene (reference sequence). The V end lost 0 bases, the J end lost 3 bases, and 9 bases lay between the germline ends. This CDR3 contains 16 residues. CDR3 nucleotides: TGTGCCAGTAGTATAGATGGGGACTACTATAATTCACCCCTCCACTTT. This gives the protein CASSIDGDYYNSPLHF.

The chain has TRBV28 and TRBJ1-5, with D uncertain. Trimming stripped 1 base from V and 4 bases from J, with 8 bases between. CDR3 length equals 14 residues. Per the germline V gene, CDR1 is MDHEN and CDR2 is SYDVKM. CDR3 bases: TGTGCCAGCAGTTTATCAGGTGAAAATCAGCCCCAGCATTTT. Translating it yields CASSLSGENQPQHF.

The V and J genes are TRBV6-5 and TRBJ1-1; unclear D gene. The CDR3 runs 13 residues. V dropped 7 bases and J dropped 1 base, with 10 bases sitting between them. From germline, CDR1 is MNHEY and CDR2 SVGAGI. CDR3: CASTSLENTEAFF. CDR3 sequence (DNA): TGTGCCAGCACCTCACTTGAGAACACTGAAGCTTTCTTT.

The rearrangement links TRBV27 to TRBJ2-3, with 8 bases aligning to TRBD1. Germline values: CDR1 MNHEY, CDR2 SMNVEV (reference sequence). V trimming: 6 bases; J trimming: 3 bases; junction bases outside the gene matches: 2. The CDR3 totals 13 residues. The CDR3 nucleotides are TGTGCCAGCAGGCGGACAGGGACAGATACGCAGTATTTT. This encodes CASRRTGTDTQYF.

In DNA form, the CDR3 reads TGTGCCAGCAGTTACTCCGGAACAGGGTATCCTGAAGCTTTCTTT. Encoded protein: CASSYSGTGYPEAFF. This sequence joins TRBV6-5 and TRBJ1-1, with D tentatively TRBD1 (6 bases). This CDR3 contains 15 residues. Trimming took off 0 bases at V and 6 bases at J, with 14 bases between the two ends. Germline CDR1 MNHEY, CDR2 SVGAGI.

The chain joins TRBV6-5 to TRBJ2-7, with D possibly being TRBD2 (5 bases). The CDR3 consists of 15 residues. Germline lookup yields CDR1 MNHEY and CDR2 SVGAGI. Deletions cut 2 bases from V and 2 bases from J, with 13 bases between. The CDR3 loop reads CASSYTTSGAYEQYF. CDR3 sequence (DNA): TGTGCCAGCAGTTACACCACTAGTGGCGCCTACGAGCAGTACTTC.

CDR3 nucleotide sequence: TGTGCCAGCAGTGAAGACCTCCGGGACAGGATTGGAAACACCATATATTTT. This codes for CASSEDLRDRIGNTIYF. The chain is built from TRBV6-1 and TRBJ1-3; 8 nucleotides agree with TRBD1. CDR3 size: 17 residues. The germline V gene encodes CDR1 MNHNS and CDR2 SASEGT. V shed 1 base and J 3 bases; nucleotides not matched to a gene: 8.

The chain employs TRBV6-2 or TRBV6-3 and TRBJ2-7, with a tentative D call TRBD1 (6 bases). The CDR3 has 15 amino acids. Germline V gene lookup returns CDR1 MNHEY and CDR2 SVGEGT. Trimming cost V 5 bases and J 0 bases, with 14 bases left between them. The chain's CDR3 is CASSPTGRSSYEQYF. Written as DNA, the CDR3 is TGTGCCAGCAGTCCGACAGGCCGAAGCTCCTACGAGCAGTACTTC.

The chain couples TRBV5-1 to TRBJ2-2, with 10 bases identical to TRBD1. CDR1 is SGHRS and CDR2 is YFSETQ in the germline V gene. With V trimmed by 5 bases and J by 0 bases, 4 bases remained unmatched. The CDR3 sequence is 16 residues long. The CDR3 protein is CASRRDRGSNTGELFF. CDR3 in DNA: TGCGCCAGCAGAAGGGACAGGGGCTCGAACACCGGGGAGCTGTTTTTT.

This clone was counted a single time. This chain links TRBV4-2 with TRBJ2-1; 7 bases are shared with TRBD2. With 4 bases clipped from V and 0 bases from J, the junction kept 9 bases outside the gene matches. CDR3 size: 17 residues. The germline V gene encodes CDR1 LGHNA and CDR2 YNFKEQ. The CDR3 DNA is TGTGCCAGCAGCCCCGGGGCTAGCGGTCGCTCCTACAATGAGCAGTTCTTC. It translates to CASSPGASGRSYNEQFF.

This clone was seen a single time. The CDR3 DNA reads as TGCGCCAGCAGCTTAACGATAGCGGGAGGGTTCACCGGGGAGCTGTTTTTT. Amino acid sequence: CASSLTIAGGFTGELFF. This chain links TRBV5-1 with TRBJ2-2, with TRBD2 matching 11 bases. The germline CDR1 and CDR2 sequences are SGHRS and YFSETQ. The junction had 7 bases not matched to a gene; V was cut back by 2 bases and J by 4 bases. This CDR3 contains 17 residues.

This chain uses TRBV7-9 with TRBJ1-1; no definite D call. The germline CDR1 and CDR2 sequences are SEHNR and FQNEAQ (reference sequence). V was cut by 5 bases and J by 3 bases, with 13 bases left in between. The length of the CDR3 is 14 residues. DNA for the CDR3: TGTGCCAGCAGCCCCCCCTGGGGAGACACTGAAGCTTTCTTT. This sequence encodes CASSPPWGDTEAFF.

The gene calls are TRBV27 and TRBJ2-5; a possible D gene is TRBD1 (6 bases). From germline, CDR1 is MNHEY and CDR2 SMNVEV (reference sequence). The CDR3 length is 14 residues. V was trimmed by 3 bases and J by 5 bases, leaving 13 bases between them. The CDR3 DNA reads TGTGCCAGCAGTTTTTCAGGGGCCGGGGAGACCCAGTACTTC. It encodes CASSFSGAGETQYF.

The rearrangement links TRBV27 to TRBJ2-6, with D tentatively TRBD1 (6 bases). This CDR3 region has 16 residues. CDR1 is MNHEY, CDR2 SMNVEV, per germline (reference sequence). With 6 bases removed from V and 1 base from J, the gap between germline ends came to 13 bases. In DNA, the CDR3 is TGTGCCAGCAGATTCAGGGGTGGGTCTGGGGCCAACGTCCTGACTTTC. Its translation is CASRFRGGSGANVLTF.

The J gene is TRBJ1-2, the V gene TRBV30; D is uncertain. The germline gives CDR1 GTSNPN, CDR2 SVGIG (reference sequence). Trimming stripped 0 bases from V and 6 bases from J, with 14 bases between. The CDR3 sequence is 14 residues long. CDR3: CAWSVSGPTNGYTF. CDR3 nucleotide sequence: TGTGCCTGGAGTGTAAGCGGACCAACAAATGGCTACACCTTC.

V and J are TRBV6-2 or TRBV6-3 and TRBJ2-1, with D perhaps matching TRBD1 (5 bases). The CDR3 extends over 12 amino acids. CDR1 is MNHEY and CDR2 is SVGEGT in the germline V gene. With 5 bases removed from V and 6 bases from J, the gap between germline ends came to 8 bases. The CDR3 coding sequence is TGTGCCAGCAGTCCCAGGGTCAATGAGCAGTTCTTC. Translation: CASSPRVNEQFF.